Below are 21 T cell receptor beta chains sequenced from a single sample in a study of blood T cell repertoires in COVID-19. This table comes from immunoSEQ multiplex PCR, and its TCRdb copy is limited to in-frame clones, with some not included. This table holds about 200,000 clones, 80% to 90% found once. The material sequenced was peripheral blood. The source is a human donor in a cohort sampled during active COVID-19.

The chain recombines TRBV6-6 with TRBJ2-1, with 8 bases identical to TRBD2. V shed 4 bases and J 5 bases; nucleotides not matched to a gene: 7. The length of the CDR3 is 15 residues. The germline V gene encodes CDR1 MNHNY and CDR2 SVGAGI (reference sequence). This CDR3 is CASSLTSGSNNEQFF. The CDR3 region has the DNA TGTGCCAGCAGTTTGACCAGCGGGAGCAACAATGAGCAGTTCTTC.

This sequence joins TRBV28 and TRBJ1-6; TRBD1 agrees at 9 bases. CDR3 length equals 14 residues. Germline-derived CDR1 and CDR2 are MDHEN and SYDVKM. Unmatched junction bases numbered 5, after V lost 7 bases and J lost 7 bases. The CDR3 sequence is CASTIGTGNSPLHF. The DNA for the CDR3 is TGTGCCAGCACCATCGGGACAGGGAATTCACCCCTCCACTTT.

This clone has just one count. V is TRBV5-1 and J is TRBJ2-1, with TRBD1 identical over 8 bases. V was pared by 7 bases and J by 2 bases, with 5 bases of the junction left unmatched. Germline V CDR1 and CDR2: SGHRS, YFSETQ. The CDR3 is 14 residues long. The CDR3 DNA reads TGCGCCAGCGGCGACAGGGGAACCTACAATGAGCAGTTCTTC. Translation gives CASGDRGTYNEQFF.

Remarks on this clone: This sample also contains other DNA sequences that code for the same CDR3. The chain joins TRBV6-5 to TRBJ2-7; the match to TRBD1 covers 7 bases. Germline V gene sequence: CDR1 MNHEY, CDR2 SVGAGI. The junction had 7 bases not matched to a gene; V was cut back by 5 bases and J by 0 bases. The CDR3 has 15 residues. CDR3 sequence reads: CASSPGTASSYEQYF. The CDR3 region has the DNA TGTGCCAGCAGTCCCGGGACAGCGAGCTCCTACGAGCAGTACTTC.

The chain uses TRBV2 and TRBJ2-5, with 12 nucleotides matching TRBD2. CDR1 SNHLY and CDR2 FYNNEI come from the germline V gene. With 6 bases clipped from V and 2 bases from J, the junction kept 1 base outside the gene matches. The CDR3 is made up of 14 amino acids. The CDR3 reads CASSGLAGQETQYF. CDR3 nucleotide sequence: TGTGCCAGCAGCGGACTAGCGGGACAAGAGACCCAGTACTTC.

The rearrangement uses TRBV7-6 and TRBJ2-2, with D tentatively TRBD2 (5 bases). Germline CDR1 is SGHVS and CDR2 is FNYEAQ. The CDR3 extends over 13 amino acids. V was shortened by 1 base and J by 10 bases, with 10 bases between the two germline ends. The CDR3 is CASSLVRGEELFF. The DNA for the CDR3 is TGTGCCAGCAGCTTAGTTCGGGGTGAGGAGCTGTTTTTT.

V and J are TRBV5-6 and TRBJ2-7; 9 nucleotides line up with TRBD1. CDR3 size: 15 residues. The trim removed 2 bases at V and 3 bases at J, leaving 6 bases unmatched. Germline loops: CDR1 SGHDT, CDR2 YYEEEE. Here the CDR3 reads CASSFWTGAVYEQYF. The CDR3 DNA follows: TGTGCCAGCAGCTTCTGGACAGGGGCTGTCTACGAGCAGTACTTC.

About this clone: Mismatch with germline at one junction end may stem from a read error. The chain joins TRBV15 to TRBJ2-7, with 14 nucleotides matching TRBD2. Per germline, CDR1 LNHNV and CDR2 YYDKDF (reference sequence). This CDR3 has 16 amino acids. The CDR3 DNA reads TGTGCCACCAGCAGAGCTAGGACTAGCGGGAGGCCCCCATCCCCTTTC. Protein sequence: CATSRARTSGRPPSPF.

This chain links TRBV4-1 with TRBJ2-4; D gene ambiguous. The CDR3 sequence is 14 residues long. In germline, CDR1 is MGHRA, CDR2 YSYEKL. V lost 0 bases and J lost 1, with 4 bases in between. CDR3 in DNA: TGCGCCAGCAGCCAAGAGGGCGCCAAAAACATTCAGTACTTC. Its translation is CASSQEGAKNIQYF.

The CDR3 DNA reads TGTGCCAGCAGTGAGGCGGTCGGGCGGGAGGGCCTAGGAGAGACCCAGTACTTC. It is translated as CASSEAVGREGLGETQYF. V is TRBV6-1 and J is TRBJ2-5; 9 bases agree with TRBD2. Germline trimming cut 3 bases from V and 4 bases from J; bases unmatched to any gene: 15. Per the germline V gene, CDR1 is MNHNS and CDR2 is SASEGT. The CDR3 is made up of 18 amino acids.

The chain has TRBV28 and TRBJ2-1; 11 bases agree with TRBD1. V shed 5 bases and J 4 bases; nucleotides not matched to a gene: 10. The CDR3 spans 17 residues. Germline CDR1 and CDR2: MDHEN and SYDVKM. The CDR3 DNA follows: TGTGCCAGCAGTCGAGGACAGGGGGCGAGCCGGTACAATGAGCAGTTCTTC. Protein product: CASSRGQGASRYNEQFF.

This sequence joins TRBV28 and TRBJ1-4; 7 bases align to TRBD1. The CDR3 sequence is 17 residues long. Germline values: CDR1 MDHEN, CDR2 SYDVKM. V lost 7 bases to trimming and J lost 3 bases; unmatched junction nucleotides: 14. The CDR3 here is CASTPIRQGLANEKLFF. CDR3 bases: TGTGCCAGCACCCCGATTCGACAGGGTCTGGCTAATGAAAAACTGTTTTTT.

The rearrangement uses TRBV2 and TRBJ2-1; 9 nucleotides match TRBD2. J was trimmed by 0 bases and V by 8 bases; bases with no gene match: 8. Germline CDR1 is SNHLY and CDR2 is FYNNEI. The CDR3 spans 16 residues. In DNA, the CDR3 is TGTGCCAGCGGGCGATTTAGCGGGGGCTCCTACAATGAGCAGTTCTTC. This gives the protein CASGRFSGGSYNEQFF.

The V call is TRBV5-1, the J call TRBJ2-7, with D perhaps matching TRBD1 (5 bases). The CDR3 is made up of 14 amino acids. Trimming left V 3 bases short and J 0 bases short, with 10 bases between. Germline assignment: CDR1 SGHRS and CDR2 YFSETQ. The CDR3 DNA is TGCGCCAGCAGCTACAGGACGGACTCCTACGAGCAGTACTTC. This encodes CASSYRTDSYEQYF.

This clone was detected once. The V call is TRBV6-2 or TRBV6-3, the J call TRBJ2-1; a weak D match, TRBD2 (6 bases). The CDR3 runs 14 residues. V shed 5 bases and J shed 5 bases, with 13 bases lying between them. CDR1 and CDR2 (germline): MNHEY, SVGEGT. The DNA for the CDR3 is TGTGCCAGCAGTCCGGGGCGGGGCGACAATGAGCAGTTCTTC. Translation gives CASSPGRGDNEQFF.

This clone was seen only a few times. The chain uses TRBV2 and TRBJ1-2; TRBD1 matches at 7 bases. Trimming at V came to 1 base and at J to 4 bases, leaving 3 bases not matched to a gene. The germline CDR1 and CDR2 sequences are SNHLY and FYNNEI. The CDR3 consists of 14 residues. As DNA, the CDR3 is TGTGCCAGCAGTGAAGGCAGGGGGAGCTATGGCTACACCTTC. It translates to CASSEGRGSYGYTF.

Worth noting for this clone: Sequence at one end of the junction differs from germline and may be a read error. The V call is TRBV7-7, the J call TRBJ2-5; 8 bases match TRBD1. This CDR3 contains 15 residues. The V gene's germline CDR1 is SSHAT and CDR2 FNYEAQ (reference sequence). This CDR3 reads CASSFRTGRVETQYF. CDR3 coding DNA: TGTGCTAGCAGCTTTAGGACAGGGCGGGTCGAGACCCAGTACTTC.

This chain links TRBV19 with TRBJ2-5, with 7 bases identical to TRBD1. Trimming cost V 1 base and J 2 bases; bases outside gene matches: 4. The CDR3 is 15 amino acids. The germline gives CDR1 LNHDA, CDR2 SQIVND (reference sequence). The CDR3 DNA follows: TGTGCCAGTAGTATAGTGGGCAGGGGGCAAGAGACCCAGTACTTC. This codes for CASSIVGRGQETQYF.

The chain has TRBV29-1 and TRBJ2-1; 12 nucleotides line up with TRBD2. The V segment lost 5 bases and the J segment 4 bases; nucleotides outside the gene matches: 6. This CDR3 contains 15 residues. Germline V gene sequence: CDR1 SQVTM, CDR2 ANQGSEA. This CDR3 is CSVLGLAGFYNEQFF. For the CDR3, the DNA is TGCAGCGTTCTAGGACTAGCGGGATTTTACAATGAGCAGTTCTTC.

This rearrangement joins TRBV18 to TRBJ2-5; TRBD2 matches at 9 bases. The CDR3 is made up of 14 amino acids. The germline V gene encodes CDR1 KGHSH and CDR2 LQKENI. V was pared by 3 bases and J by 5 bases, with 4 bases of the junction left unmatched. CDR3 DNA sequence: TGTGCCAGCTCACCTTTAGCGGGAGAGGAGACCCAGTACTTC. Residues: CASSPLAGEETQYF. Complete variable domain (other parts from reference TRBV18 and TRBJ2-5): NAGVMQNPRHLVRRRGQEARLRCSPMKGHSHVYWYRQLPEEGLKFMVYLQKENIIDESGMPKERFSAEFPKEGPSILRIQQVVRGDSAAYFCASSPLAGEETQYFGPGTRLLVL.

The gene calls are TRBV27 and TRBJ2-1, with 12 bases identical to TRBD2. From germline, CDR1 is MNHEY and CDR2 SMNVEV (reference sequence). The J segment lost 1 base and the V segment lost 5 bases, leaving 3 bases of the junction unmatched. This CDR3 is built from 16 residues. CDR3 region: CASSKTSGSSYNEQFF. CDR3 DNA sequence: TGTGCCAGCAGTAAGACTAGCGGGAGTTCCTACAATGAGCAGTTCTTC.